A selection of T cell receptor beta chains follows, all from one sample in a study of T cell responses to AZD1222 COVID-19 vaccine. Produced via immunoSEQ multiplex PCR; TCRdb's table is partial and in-frame only. The repertoire holds 100,000 to 140,000 clones, with 80% to 95% as singletons. This specimen consisted of peripheral blood, obtained 28 days after the second AZD1222 dose. All receptors derive from an adult who received the AZD1222 COVID-19 vaccine. CDR3s include the opening cysteine and the closing phenylalanine or tryptophan.

v_call: TRBV24-1
j_call: TRBJ1-1
cdr3_aa: CATSDLTGVVGEAFF

v_call: TRBV5-6
j_call: TRBJ2-7
cdr3_aa: CASSLQGISHEQYF

v_call: TRBV28
j_call: TRBJ1-5
cdr3_aa: CASSSGSNQPQHF

v_call: TRBV6-5
j_call: TRBJ1-3
cdr3_aa: CARGQMDSGNTIYF

v_call: TRBV5-1
j_call: TRBJ2-1
cdr3_aa: CASSPQSGGVYNEQFF

v_call: TRBV11-2
j_call: TRBJ1-1
cdr3_aa: CASSPMRGTEAFF

v_call: TRBV10-1
j_call: TRBJ1-1
cdr3_aa: CASSERGMNTEAFF

v_call: TRBV21-1
j_call: TRBJ2-2
cdr3_aa: CASSRQGSHTGELFF

v_call: TRBV28
j_call: TRBJ1-4
cdr3_aa: CASSWGTENEKLFF

v_call: TRBV5-1
j_call: TRBJ2-1
cdr3_aa: CASSENRNEQFF

v_call: TRBV5-4
j_call: TRBJ1-5
cdr3_aa: CASSDGAYQPQHF

v_call: TRBV5-1
j_call: TRBJ2-7
cdr3_aa: CASSYVGISYEQYF

v_call: TRBV5-1
j_call: TRBJ2-3
cdr3_aa: CASSTERDTQYF

v_call: TRBV7-8
j_call: TRBJ2-2
cdr3_aa: CASSWDGGSTGELFF

v_call: TRBV6-5
j_call: TRBJ1-1
cdr3_aa: CASSGKDLNTEAFF

v_call: TRBV11-2
j_call: TRBJ2-3
cdr3_aa: CASSSLAGDTDTQYF

v_call: TRBV4-3
j_call: TRBJ2-1
cdr3_aa: CASSQYTTSGRNEQFF

v_call: TRBV4-1
j_call: TRBJ1-1
cdr3_aa: CASSNSISENTEAFF

v_call: TRBV6-4
j_call: TRBJ2-1
cdr3_aa: CASSDASGGANEQFF

v_call: TRBV2
j_call: TRBJ1-2
cdr3_aa: CASSERGGVARYGYTF

v_call: TRBV13
j_call: TRBJ1-1
cdr3_aa: CASSSGRAANTEAFF

v_call: TRBV23-1
j_call: TRBJ2-1
cdr3_aa: CASSHCRRGVLRRKYYNEQFF

v_call: TRBV21-1
j_call: TRBJ2-7
cdr3_aa: CASSKRAVSYEQYF